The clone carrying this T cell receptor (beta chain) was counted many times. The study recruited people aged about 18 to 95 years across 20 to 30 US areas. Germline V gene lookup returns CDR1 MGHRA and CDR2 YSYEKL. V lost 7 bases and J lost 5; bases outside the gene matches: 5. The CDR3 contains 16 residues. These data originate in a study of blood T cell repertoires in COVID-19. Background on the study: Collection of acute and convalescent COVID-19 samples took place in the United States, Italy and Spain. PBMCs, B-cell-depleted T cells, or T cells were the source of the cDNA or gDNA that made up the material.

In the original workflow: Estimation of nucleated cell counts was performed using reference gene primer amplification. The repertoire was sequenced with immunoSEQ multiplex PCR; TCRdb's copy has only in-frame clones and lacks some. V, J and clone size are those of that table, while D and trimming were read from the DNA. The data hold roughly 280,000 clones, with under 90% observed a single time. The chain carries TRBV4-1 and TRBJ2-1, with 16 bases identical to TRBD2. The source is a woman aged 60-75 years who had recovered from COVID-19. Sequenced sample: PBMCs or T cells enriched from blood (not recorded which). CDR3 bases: TGCGCCAGCACCCAGGGACTAGCGGGAGGGAACAATGAGCAGTTCTTC. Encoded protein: CASTQGLAGGNNEQFF.